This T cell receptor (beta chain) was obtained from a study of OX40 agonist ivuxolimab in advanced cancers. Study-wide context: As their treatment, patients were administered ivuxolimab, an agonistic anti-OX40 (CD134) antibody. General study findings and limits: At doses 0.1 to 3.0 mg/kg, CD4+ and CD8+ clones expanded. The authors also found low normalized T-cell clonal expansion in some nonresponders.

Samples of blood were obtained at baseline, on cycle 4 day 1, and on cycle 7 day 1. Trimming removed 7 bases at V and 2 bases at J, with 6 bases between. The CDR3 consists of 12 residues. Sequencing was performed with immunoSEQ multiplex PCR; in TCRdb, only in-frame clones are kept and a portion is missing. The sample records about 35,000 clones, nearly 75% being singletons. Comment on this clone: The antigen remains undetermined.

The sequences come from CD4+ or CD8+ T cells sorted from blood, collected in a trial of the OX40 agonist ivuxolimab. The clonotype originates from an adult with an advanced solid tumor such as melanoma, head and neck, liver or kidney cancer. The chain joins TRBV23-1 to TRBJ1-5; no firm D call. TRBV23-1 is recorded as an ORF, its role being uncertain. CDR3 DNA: TGCGCCAGCACCCCAGGCAATCAGCCCCAGCATTTT. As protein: CASTPGNQPQHF.